A selection of T cell receptor beta chains follows, all from one sample in a study of blood T cell repertoires in COVID-19. Only in-frame clones appear in the TCRdb table, and some are missing; sequencing was by immunoSEQ multiplex PCR. The sample includes hundreds of thousands of clones, about nine tenths of them seen just once. The sample was PBMCs or T cells enriched from blood (not recorded which). These TCRs come from a man aged 55 to 70 who had recovered from COVID-19. The CDR3 runs from the conserved cysteine through the conserved F or W. For some rows the clone size is stated as once, few or many, or as a class when expanded; others skip it.

>TRBV6-6|TRBJ1-5|.
CASSYPGFLRQPQHF
>TRBV7-9|TRBJ1-3|.
CASSLATAGNTIYF
>TRBV4-2|TRBJ1-6|.
CASSYPGQGRDSPLHF
>TRBV4-1|TRBJ2-3|.
CASSQEWAGGRERADTQYF
>TRBV5-1|TRBJ1-1|.
CASSPDSQNTEAFF
>TRBV6-1|TRBJ2-7|.
CASSEVGTGAMYEQYF
>TRBV24-1|TRBJ2-7|.
CATSPGPGRGEQYF
>TRBV6-5|TRBJ1-5|once
CASSRTQGARPQHF
>TRBV3-1/TRBV3-2|TRBJ1-3|once
CASTPASSGNTIYF
>TRBV19|TRBJ2-2|.
CASSRTGSTGELFF
>TRBV5-1|TRBJ2-3|.
CASSLATHTDTQYF
>TRBV5-1|TRBJ1-4|.
CASSLSGQGIVKLFF
>TRBV7-6|TRBJ1-1|few
CASSLGRSGSSMNTEAFF
>TRBV19|TRBJ2-3|.
CASSIFSGGALDTQYF
>TRBV28|TRBJ1-3|.
CASSYSSGQSGNTIYF
>TRBV6-4|TRBJ1-2|.
CASSAQGYGYTF
>TRBV6-5|TRBJ1-1|few
CASIPTGTEAFF
>TRBV5-1|TRBJ1-1|.
CASSASGGPGTEAFF
>TRBV5-1|TRBJ1-1|.
CASRPAGNTEAFF
>TRBV5-1|TRBJ2-3|.
CASSSGGGGTDTQYF
>TRBV4-2|TRBJ2-1|.
CASSHLKTGGGAYNEQFF
>TRBV19|TRBJ1-2|few
CASSMGRDYGYTF
>TRBV7-2|TRBJ2-2|once
CASSPRRDTGELFF
>TRBV14|TRBJ1-2|once
CASSHPSGTGDLIDYGYTF
>TRBV3-1/TRBV3-2|TRBJ1-5|once
CASSLAGTGTQPQHF
>TRBV18|TRBJ2-1|.
CASSLGTSGRGIHEQFF
>TRBV9|TRBJ1-4|.
CASSAWGESNEKLFF
>TRBV27|TRBJ1-6|.
CASSKADRMGSPLHF
>TRBV4-2|TRBJ2-5|.
CASSQDSLAGGRVETQYF
>TRBV7-2|TRBJ1-2|.
CASSFTAYGYTF
>TRBV19|TRBJ1-5|.
CASSIWSGANQPQHF
>TRBV2|TRBJ1-2|.
CASSEIRLQGQAYDYGYTF
>TRBV3-1/TRBV3-2|TRBJ1-2|.
CASSQGGVQGYGYTF
>TRBV18|TRBJ2-5|.
CASSLQGAHRETQYF
>TRBV4-1|TRBJ1-1|.
CASSQDGAVNTEAFF
>TRBV7-8|TRBJ1-2|.
CASSPDSYGYTF
>TRBV7-3|TRBJ2-3|.
CASSWRGGSTDTQYF
>TRBV19|TRBJ1-5|.
CATETGSNQPQHF
>TRBV19|TRBJ2-7|.
CASSIRGTYEQYF
>TRBV4-3|TRBJ1-2|.
CASSQELGKANYGYTF
>TRBV5-1|TRBJ1-2|.
CASSLGGQGTGYTF
>TRBV7-9|TRBJ1-5|.
CASSLSGRGLWQPQHF
>TRBV3-1/TRBV3-2|TRBJ2-3|.
CASSQVALARDTQYF
>TRBV18|TRBJ1-5|.
CASSPGQGILQPQHF
>TRBV27|TRBJ1-1|.
CASSLSHGDTEAFF
>TRBV9|TRBJ1-2|.
CASSPDREWGNGYTF
>TRBV14|TRBJ2-2|once
CASSLPVLAENTGELFF
>TRBV11-3|TRBJ2-3|.
CASSSPAGGTDTQYF
>TRBV12-3/TRBV12-4|TRBJ2-7|.
CASSWGGAEQYF
>TRBV7-9|TRBJ2-7|.
CASSEDRGFPSYEQYF
>TRBV24-1|TRBJ2-5|.
CATSGATAGGETQYF
>TRBV7-2|TRBJ2-1|.
CASSRDRGLNEQFF
>TRBV7-3|TRBJ1-5|.
CASSFSGGPQHF